This TCR beta chain was sequenced during a study of T cell responses to AZD1222 COVID-19 vaccine. Study-wide findings and caveats: With dominance at 160-218 and 743-854, vaccine-associated CD4 TCRs spanned spike. The study identified only five or six AZD1222 recipients as seropositive at baseline. Two doses of AZD1222 preceded a rise in Spike-specific TCR breadth and depth. Females outnumbered males among donors, who were mostly white British; clonal diversity was possibly underestimated.

TCRdb keeps only in-frame clones here, not all; method: immunoSEQ multiplex PCR. This table holds around 100,000 clones, about 91% found once. About this clone: Antigen: not known.

CDR1 MDHEN and CDR2 SYDVKM come from the germline V gene. With V trimmed by 2 bases and J by 5 bases, 7 bases remained unmatched. This CDR3 comprises 16 residues. This sequence originates from an adult in good health. The chain recombines TRBV28 with TRBJ1-4, with TRBD1 identical over 8 bases. The sequencing here drew on peripheral blood, taken on day 0 of AZD1222 vaccination. The CDR3 DNA is TGTGCCAGCAGTTTACCGGACAGGGCTCGGAATGAAAAACTGTTTTTT. The encoded protein is CASSLPDRARNEKLFF.